This entry describes one TCR beta chain. The data originate from a study of cytomegalovirus exposure and HLA in healthy donors. Use of 60 Vbeta and 13 Jbeta primers characterized the PCR. Sequencing was performed with immunoSEQ multiplex PCR; in TCRdb, only in-frame clones are kept and a portion is missing. The sample includes some 100,000 clones, around 75% of them seen just once. V was pared by 6 bases and J by 5 bases, with 2 bases of the junction left unmatched. In germline, CDR1 is WNHNN, CDR2 SYGVQD (reference sequence). The CDR3 is made up of 13 amino acids. This chain links TRBV10-1 with TRBJ2-1; 9 nucleotides agree with TRBD2. The sequencing sample was made of PBMCs. This sequence originates from a male donor in good health and CMV-seropositive. CDR3 loop: CASRRLADNEQFF. The CDR3 DNA sequence: TGCGCCAGCAGAAGACTAGCGGACAATGAGCAGTTCTTC.